A selection of T cell receptor beta chains follows, all from one sample in a study of molecular identifiers for immune sequencing clone quantification. Using its own MiXCR run on the PCR reads, TCRdb lists one record per CDR3 protein. The sample shows around 480,000 distinct CDR3 sequences, about a quarter of them seen only once. Sequences were obtained from naive CD8+ T cells from blood, with Jurkat cell RNA spiked in. The receptors come from a human donor in good health. Some libraries in this study had Jurkat cell RNA spiked in. CDR3s include the opening cysteine and the closing phenylalanine or tryptophan. The order of the fields is clone size, J gene, D gene, V gene, CDR3 protein, CDR3 DNA. D genes are given only for firm matches. The listing skips clone size in some rows; elsewhere it reads once, few, many or a size class.

>.|TRBJ1-5|.|TRBV7-8
CASSLGPEPQHF
TGTGCCAGCAGCTTAGGGCCGGAGCCCCAGCATTTT
>few|TRBJ2-7|.|TRBV7-9
CASSLDIYEQYF
TGTGCCAGCAGCTTAGATATCTACGAGCAGTACTTC
>few|TRBJ1-2|.|TRBV6-5
CASTPGLNYGYTF
TGTGCCAGCACACCGGGACTCAACTATGGCTACACCTTC
>.|TRBJ2-1|.|TRBV14
CASSVRQGDPYNEQFF
TGTGCCAGCAGCGTCCGACAAGGGGACCCCTACAATGAGCAGTTCTTC
>many|TRBJ2-1|.|TRBV7-2
CASSLDGFPGEQFF
TGTGCCAGCAGCTTAGATGGGTTTCCAGGTGAGCAGTTCTTC
>few|TRBJ2-2|.|TRBV27
CASRGSKDSYTGELFF
TGTGCCAGCAGGGGATCCAAAGACAGTTACACCGGGGAGCTGTTTTTT
>once|TRBJ2-7|.|TRBV6-2/TRBV6-3
CASSYLSARSYEQYF
TGTGCCAGCAGTTACCTGTCAGCTCGCTCCTACGAGCAGTACTTC
>.|TRBJ2-1|.|TRBV7-9
CASSPGDSFYNEQFF
TGTGCCAGCAGCCCCGGGGACTCGTTCTACAATGAGCAGTTCTTC
>.|TRBJ1-5|.|TRBV9
CASSVDGGPTDTQHF
TGTGCCAGCAGCGTAGACGGGGGCCCCACAGATACGCAGCATTTT
>few|TRBJ2-7|.|TRBV5-4
CASSLPGLNSYEQYF
TGTGCCAGCAGCTTGCCGGGACTCAACTCCTACGAGCAGTACTTC
>few|TRBJ2-2|.|TRBV28
CASSFGQSTNTGELFF
TGTGCCAGCAGTTTCGGACAGTCAACGAACACCGGGGAGCTGTTTTTT
>many|TRBJ2-3|TRBD2|TRBV28
CASSFTLAGGTTTDTQYF
TGTGCCAGCAGTTTCACACTAGCGGGAGGCACAACTACAGATACGCAGTATTTT
>.|TRBJ1-5|TRBD1|TRBV19
CASIETGGGHQPQHF
TGTGCCAGTATAGAGACAGGGGGTGGTCATCAGCCCCAGCATTTT
>many|TRBJ2-3|TRBD2|TRBV20-1
CSAATLAGGPDTQYF
TGCAGTGCCGCAACTCTAGCGGGGGGGCCAGATACGCAGTATTTT
>many|TRBJ1-3|.|TRBV4-3
CASSQDRTEGNTIYF
TGCGCCAGCAGCCAAGATAGGACCGAAGGAAACACCATATATTTT
>many|TRBJ2-7|TRBD1|TRBV6-5
CASSYGQGAVYEQYF
TGTGCCAGCAGTTACGGACAGGGAGCTGTTTACGAGCAGTACTTC
>few|TRBJ1-5|TRBD1|TRBV6-2/TRBV6-3
CASSRYRDRDGQPQHF
TGTGCCAGCAGTCGTTACCGGGACAGGGACGGTCAGCCCCAGCATTTT
>few|TRBJ2-5|.|TRBV4-3
CASSQALGDPETQYF
TGCGCCAGCAGCCAAGCCTTAGGAGATCCAGAGACCCAGTACTTC
>few|TRBJ2-5|TRBD1|TRBV9
CASSVPSAGGLETQCF
TGTGCCAGCAGCGTACCGTCGGCAGGGGGTTTAGAGACCCAGTGCTTC
>many|TRBJ2-5|TRBD2|TRBV29-1
CSVEAGGEETQYF
TGCAGCGTAGAAGCGGGAGGGGAGGAGACCCAGTACTTC
>few|TRBJ2-3|.|TRBV12-3/TRBV12-4
CASSFEDTDTQYF
TGTGCCAGCAGTTTTGAGGACACAGATACGCAGTATTTT
>once|TRBJ2-2|.|TRBV24-1
CATSDLTREETTGELIF
TGTGCCACCAGTGATTTAACCAGGGAGGAGACCACCGGGGAGCTGATCTTT
>many|TRBJ2-3|TRBD1|TRBV7-9
CASSLVGQATDTQYF
TGTGCCAGCAGCTTAGTGGGACAGGCCACAGATACGCAGTATTTT
>.|TRBJ2-7|.|TRBV29-1
CSGLVEPYGQYF
TGCAGCGGATTGGTAGAACCCTACGGGCAGTACTTC
>many|TRBJ2-3|.|TRBV4-3
CASSQDRGTSTDTQYF
TGCGCCAGCAGCCAAGACAGGGGGACTAGCACAGATACGCAGTATTTT
>.|TRBJ2-1|.|TRBV4-3
CASSQDRTTVYNEQFF
TGCGCCAGCAGCCAAGATCGTACGACCGTTTACAATGAGCAGTTCTTC
>.|TRBJ2-7|.|TRBV27
CASAPSAGYEQYF
TGTGCCAGCGCCCCGTCGGCGGGTTACGAGCAGTACTTC
>.|TRBJ2-7|TRBD1|TRBV5-3
CASSEDRVNPYEQYF
TGTGCCAGCAGCGAAGACAGGGTCAATCCCTACGAGCAGTACTTC
>.|TRBJ2-1|.|TRBV30
CAWSAVYHNEQFF
TGTGCCTGGAGTGCTGTTTACCACAATGAGCAGTTCTTC
>many|TRBJ2-3|TRBD2|TRBV9
CASSVDFSGSPDTQYF
TGTGCCAGCAGCGTAGATTTTAGCGGGAGTCCAGATACGCAGTATTTT
>.|TRBJ2-5|.|TRBV12-3/TRBV12-4
CASSLQGTNAQETQYF
TGTGCCAGCAGTTTACAGGGGACCAACGCCCAAGAGACCCAGTACTTC
>many|TRBJ2-1|TRBD2|TRBV12-3/TRBV12-4
CASTAGTSSYNEQFF
TGTGCCAGCACCGCCGGGACTAGCTCATACAATGAGCAGTTCTTC
>few|TRBJ2-7|TRBD1|TRBV29-1
CSAQGTDHEQYF
TGCAGCGCCCAGGGGACAGATCACGAGCAGTACTTC
>many|TRBJ1-1|.|TRBV7-9
CASSQLLDSAGEAFF
TGTGCCAGCAGCCAATTACTGGACTCCGCCGGTGAAGCTTTCTTT
>.|TRBJ2-7|.|TRBV27
CASSFSTRGYEQYF
TGTGCCAGCAGTTTCTCCACCCGGGGGTACGAGCAGTACTTC
>few|TRBJ1-1|.|TRBV11-2
CASSLGAGSTEAFF
TGTGCCAGCAGCTTAGGCGCAGGTAGCACTGAAGCTTTCTTT
>many|TRBJ1-1|.|TRBV12-3/TRBV12-4
CASSLVGGPDTEAFF
TGTGCCAGCAGTTTAGTAGGGGGTCCCGACACTGAAGCTTTCTTT
>.|TRBJ2-7|TRBD1|TRBV25-1
CASSELGTGVLKF
TGTGCCAGCAGTGAATTAGGGACAGGGGTGTTGAAGTTC
>once|TRBJ2-7|.|TRBV20-1
CCARDGETYEQYF
TGCTGTGCTAGAGATGGGGAAACCTACGAGCAGTACTTC
>many|TRBJ2-7|TRBD2|TRBV20-1
CSAREVGRASYEQYF
TGCAGTGCTCGGGAAGTGGGGAGGGCCTCCTACGAGCAGTACTTC
>.|TRBJ2-7|TRBD2|TRBV4-1
CASRQEIAGGTYEQYF
TGCGCCAGCAGACAAGAAATAGCGGGGGGCACCTACGAGCAGTACTTC